The T cell receptor beta chain under discussion was sequenced for a study of T cell responses to AZD1222 COVID-19 vaccine. Study-wide results and caveats: In all cases, repertoires were sampled only after the peak T cell response. Most donors were white British, females outnumbered males, and clonal diversity was possibly underestimated.

Turning to this clone: Its antigen is not identified.

Recipients boosted at about 4 weeks or about 12 weeks are pooled. Sequencing used immunoSEQ multiplex PCR; TCRdb keeps in-frame clones, though not all of them. The sample shows approximately 150,000 clones, 90% of them seen only once. This CDR3 has 17 amino acids. Trimming took 2 bases from V and 0 from J; bases not matched to a gene: 8. CDR1 is ENHRY, CDR2 SYGVKD, per germline. Sequences were derived from peripheral blood, sampled 28 days after the second AZD1222 dose. This TCR was sampled from an adult who received the AZD1222 COVID-19 vaccine. The V gene is TRBV10-3, the J gene TRBJ2-7; the match to TRBD1 covers 9 bases. CDR3 in DNA: TGTGCCATCAGTGAGGGGACAGGGTCCACCAACTCCTACGAGCAGTACTTC. The encoded protein is CAISEGTGSTNSYEQYF.